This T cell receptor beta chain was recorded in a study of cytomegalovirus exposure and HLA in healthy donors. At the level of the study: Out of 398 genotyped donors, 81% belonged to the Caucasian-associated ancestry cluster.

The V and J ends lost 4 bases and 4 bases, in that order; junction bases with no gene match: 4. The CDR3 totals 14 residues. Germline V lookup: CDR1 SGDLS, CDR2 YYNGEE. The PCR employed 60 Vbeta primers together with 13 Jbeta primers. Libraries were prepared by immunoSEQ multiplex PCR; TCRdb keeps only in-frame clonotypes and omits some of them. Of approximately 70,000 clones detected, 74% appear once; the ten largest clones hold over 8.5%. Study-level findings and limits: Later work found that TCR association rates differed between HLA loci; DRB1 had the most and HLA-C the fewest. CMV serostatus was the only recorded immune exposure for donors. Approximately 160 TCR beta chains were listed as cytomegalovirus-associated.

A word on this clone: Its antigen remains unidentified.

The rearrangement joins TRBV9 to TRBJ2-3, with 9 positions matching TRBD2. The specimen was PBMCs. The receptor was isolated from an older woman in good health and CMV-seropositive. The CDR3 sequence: CASSPRGGADTQYF. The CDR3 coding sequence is TGTGCCAGCAGCCCGCGGGGGGGGGCAGATACGCAGTATTTT. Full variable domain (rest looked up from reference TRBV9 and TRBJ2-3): DSGVTQTPKHLITATGQRVTLRCSPRSGDLSVYWYQQSLDQGLQFLIQYYNGEERAKGNILERFSAQQFPDLHSELNLSSLELGDSALYFCASSPRGGADTQYFGPGTRLTVL.